There are a few counts of the clone carrying this TCR beta chain. This CDR3 is 17 amino acids long. V gave up 2 bases and J gave up 5 bases, with 18 bases separating them. This entry is derived from a study of T-cell memory formation after mild COVID-19. Study details: TCR clusters were mostly confined to one donor each.

MiXCR, applied by TCRdb to the 5' RACE reads, yields one record per CDR3 protein. Of 470,000 or so distinct CDR3 sequences detected, about 20% appear once; the ten largest clones hold 12%. The origin of this receptor is an adult woman who had mild COVID-19 (a few samples of this study predate the infection). Cell type and time point are not known. J is TRBJ1-4 and V is TRBV12-3 or TRBV12-4; no definite D call. The sequenced sample was PBMCs or a T cell subset sorted from them (not recorded which). CDR3 amino acids: CASSLIWGRVSNEKLFF. The CDR3 DNA reads as TGTGCCAGCAGTTTAATTTGGGGTAGGGTCTCGAATGAAAAACTGTTTTTT.